Listed here is a single TCR beta chain. Its antigen remains unidentified. This entry comes from a study of cytomegalovirus exposure and HLA in healthy donors. Study context: T cells numbering around 200 million yielded more than 100 million unique TCR beta sequences in an earlier analysis. Findings of the study overall: Cytomegalovirus status, reportedly, was diagnosed with high specificity and sensitivity by the classifier. Presence/absence analyses treated sequencing depth as roughly uniform across donors.

The V end lost 0 bases, the J end lost 5 bases, and 13 bases lay between the germline ends. The length of the CDR3 is 15 residues. Germline V gene lookup returns CDR1 MGHRA and CDR2 YSYEKL. The PCR contained 60 Vbeta and 13 Jbeta primers. Assay: immunoSEQ multiplex PCR; the TCRdb copy retains only in-frame clones and omits some. Of fewer than 200,000 clones detected, roughly 73% appear once; the ten largest clones hold 1.5% to 2%. The sequence was obtained from a woman in her twenties or thirties in good health and CMV-seronegative. The sample taken for sequencing was PBMCs. The chain recombines TRBV4-1 with TRBJ1-1, with TRBD1 as a possible D gene (6 bases). The CDR3: CASSQERTQGTEAFF. CDR3 sequence (DNA): TGCGCCAGCAGCCAAGAGAGGACCCAGGGGACTGAAGCTTTCTTT.